The 22 T cell receptor beta chains below come from one sample, sequenced in a study of shared clonotypes between healthy human individuals. Positive CCR7 selection of CD45RO-negative cells yielded the naive CD8 cells, and terminally differentiated effector memory CD45RA+ cells were excluded. Assay: immunoSEQ multiplex PCR; the TCRdb copy retains only in-frame clones and omits some. The table records roughly 2.1 million clones, about 93% of them present only once. Sequencing was performed on naive CD8+ T cells from PBMCs. All receptors come from a young man in good health. Some clones in this sample may be carry-over from other donors' samples.

The CDR3 coding sequence is TGTGCCAGCAGTTCTACCCAGGGGATAATGGGAGTCTACGAGCAGTACTTC. Its protein is CASSSTQGIMGVYEQYF. The chain carries TRBV27 and TRBJ2-7, with D possibly TRBD1 on 6 matching bases. Germline loops: CDR1 MNHEY, CDR2 SMNVEV (reference sequence). CDR3 size: 17 residues. With 4 bases removed from V and 3 bases from J, the gap between germline ends came to 22 bases.

This chain connects TRBV10-2 to TRBJ1-5; weak D call: TRBD1 (5 bases). This CDR3 comprises 16 residues. Germline V gives CDR1 WSHSY, CDR2 SAAADI. Trimming stripped 2 bases from V and 0 bases from J, with 11 bases between. For the CDR3, the DNA is TGCGCCAGCAGTGAGGTGGGGGGGATTAGCAATCAGCCCCAGCATTTT. Translation: CASSEVGGISNQPQHF.

V gene TRBV28 combines with J gene TRBJ1-1, with a possible D match to TRBD1 (5 bases). Looked up from germline, CDR1 is MDHEN and CDR2 is SYDVKM. Deletions cut 3 bases from V and 1 base from J, with 9 bases between. The CDR3 is made up of 14 amino acids. The CDR3 spells CASSFEGWNTEAFF. The CDR3 DNA follows: TGTGCCAGCAGTTTTGAGGGGTGGAACACTGAAGCTTTCTTT.

Turning to this clone: Other DNA sequences in the sample encode the same CDR3. The rearrangement links TRBV28 to TRBJ2-7; a weak D match, TRBD2 (6 bases). The CDR3 spans 13 residues. V shed 2 bases and J shed 1 base, with 6 bases lying between them. From germline, CDR1 is MDHEN and CDR2 SYDVKM. The CDR3 spells CASSLRGSYEQYF. The CDR3 DNA sequence: TGTGCCAGCAGTTTACGGGGGTCCTACGAGCAGTACTTC.

This clone has a handful of counts. The chain uses TRBV2 and TRBJ1-5; possibly TRBD1 for D (5 bases). The CDR3 is made up of 15 amino acids. Trimming took 1 base from V and 7 from J, leaving 14 bases between them. CDR1 and CDR2 (germline): SNHLY, FYNNEI. CDR3 bases: TGTGCCAGCAGTGAAGGGTCAGGGTGGGGACAGCCCCAGCATTTT. It specifies CASSEGSGWGQPQHF. The entire variable domain, with the rest obtained from reference TRBV2 and TRBJ1-5, is as follows: EPEVTQTPSHQVTQMGQEVILRCVPISNHLYFYWYRQILGQKVEFLVSFYNNEISEKSEIFDDQFSVERPDGSNFTLKIRSTKLEDSAMYFCASSEGSGWGQPQHFGDGTRLSIL.

The chain is built from TRBV7-8 and TRBJ1-1; unclear D gene. Germline V gene lookup returns CDR1 SGHVS and CDR2 FQNEAQ. Deletions cut 1 base from V and 2 bases from J, with 11 bases between. This CDR3 region has 15 residues. The CDR3 protein is CASSLGSDGNTEAFF. The DNA of the CDR3 is TGTGCCAGCAGCTTAGGTTCGGATGGTAACACTGAAGCTTTCTTT.

This chain links TRBV11-2 with TRBJ2-7, with a possible D match to TRBD2 (7 bases). Germline CDR1 SGHAT, CDR2 FQNNGV. V lost 1 base and J 3 bases, leaving 19 bases between the germline ends. This CDR3 region has 17 residues. The CDR3 bases are TGTGCCAGCAGCTTAGTCATTTCAGGGGAGGGATTCTACGAGCAGTACTTC. Translating gives CASSLVISGEGFYEQYF.

J is TRBJ2-1 and V is TRBV7-2; unclear D gene. The CDR3 contains 13 residues. Deletions cut 5 bases from V and 10 bases from J, with 15 bases between. CDR1 SGHTA and CDR2 FQGNSA come from the germline V gene. For the CDR3, the DNA is TGTGCCAGCAGCACTATCACGGCCGGGGAGCAGTTCTTC. Its translation is CASSTITAGEQFF.

The chain couples TRBV4-2 to TRBJ2-7; the D call may be TRBD1 or TRBD2 (5 bases each). The CDR3 loop spans 15 amino acids. Per the germline V gene, CDR1 is LGHNA and CDR2 is YNFKEQ. Trimming removed 1 base from V and 2 bases from J, with 12 bases in between. DNA for the CDR3: TGTGCCAGCAGCCAAGCCGACAGAGGGGCCTACGAGCAGTACTTC. Translated: CASSQADRGAYEQYF.

The V and J genes are TRBV2 and TRBJ2-7; D is perhaps TRBD1 (5 bases). Deletions cut 0 bases from V and 3 bases from J, with 12 bases between. The length of the CDR3 is 15 residues. Germline V gene sequence: CDR1 SNHLY, CDR2 FYNNEI. This chain's CDR3 is CASSEAPKGNYEQYF. DNA for the CDR3: TGTGCCAGCAGTGAAGCGCCTAAGGGGAACTACGAGCAGTACTTC.

This clone was picked up one time. The chain recombines TRBV28 with TRBJ1-1; D is ambiguous. The ends were cut back, 5 bases at V and 5 bases at J, with 9 bases in the middle. The CDR3 loop spans 12 amino acids. CDR1 and CDR2 (germline): MDHEN, SYDVKM. DNA of the CDR3: TGTGCCAGCAGTATCCTAGGGACTGAAGCTTTCTTT. Translating it yields CASSILGTEAFF.

V usage is TRBV6-1 and J usage is TRBJ2-7; maybe TRBD1 (5 bases). This CDR3 has 13 amino acids. The germline CDR1 and CDR2 sequences are MNHNS and SASEGT. The V and J ends lost 6 bases and 3 bases respectively, with 12 bases between them. The CDR3 DNA reads TGTGCCAGCAGGATGACAGTAAACTACGAGCAGTACTTC. It specifies CASRMTVNYEQYF.

The chain carries TRBV11-2 and TRBJ1-1; D uncertain. V gave up 4 bases and J gave up 1 base, with 10 bases separating them. Germline CDR1 reads SGHAT; CDR2 reads FQNNGV. The CDR3 is 14 residues long. CDR3 loop: CASSWGWGNTEAFF. CDR3 coding DNA: TGTGCCAGCAGCTGGGGTTGGGGGAACACTGAAGCTTTCTTT.

The chain joins TRBV27 to TRBJ2-7, with 9 positions matching TRBD2. CDR3 length equals 17 residues. Losses at the gene ends were 5 bases for V and 1 base for J; bases not matched to a gene: 12. Germline V gene sequence: CDR1 MNHEY, CDR2 SMNVEV (reference sequence). CDR3 amino acids: CASSLLAGRESSYEQYF. The CDR3 DNA follows: TGTGCCAGCAGTCTCCTAGCGGGACGAGAGAGTTCCTACGAGCAGTACTTC.

The count of this clone is one. The rearrangement uses TRBV21-1 and TRBJ2-7; no DNA check was done on the table's D call, TRBD2. TRBV21-1 is a recognized pseudogene. The CDR3 is made up of 15 amino acids. The CDR3 bases are TGTGCCAGCCGCCTAGGTGGCGGCCTCTCCTACGAGCAGTACTTC. This translates into CASRLGGGLSYEQYF.

The chain has TRBV6-5 and TRBJ2-1; D is perhaps TRBD1 (5 bases). This CDR3 spans 16 amino acids. Trimming pared 2 bases from V and 0 bases from J, leaving 11 bases between. Germline V lookup: CDR1 MNHEY, CDR2 SVGAGI. The CDR3 coding sequence is TGTGCCAGCAGTTACACAGGCCCCTACTCCTACAATGAGCAGTTCTTC. Protein: CASSYTGPYSYNEQFF.

J is TRBJ2-7 and V is TRBV5-1; 9 bases are shared with TRBD1. Germline CDR1 and CDR2: SGHRS and YFSETQ. The CDR3 runs to 13 residues. Unmatched junction bases numbered 4, after V lost 5 bases and J lost 4 bases. The CDR3 DNA sequence: TGCGCCAGCAGAATGGGACAGGGTTACGAGCAGTACTTC. Protein: CASRMGQGYEQYF.

Here the CDR3 DNA reads TGTGCCAGCAGTGAAGCGCTCGGGGGGACTGAAGCTTTCTTT. It is translated as CASSEALGGTEAFF. The chain uses TRBV6-1 and TRBJ1-1, with D possibly matching TRBD1 (5 bases). Germline V gives CDR1 MNHNS, CDR2 SASEGT. Trimming took 0 bases from V and 5 from J, leaving 10 bases between them. The CDR3 spans 14 residues.

The chain carries TRBV21-1 and TRBJ1-2. TRBV21-1 is a pseudogene segment. This CDR3 is built from 15 residues. Here the CDR3 DNA reads TGTGCCAGCAGCAAAGGGTTGGGCAGAGAGGATGGCTACACCTTC. Translating gives CASSKGLGREDGYTF.

This clone occurred once. The rearrangement uses TRBV7-6 and TRBJ2-7; the match to TRBD1 covers 8 bases. CDR1 SGHVS and CDR2 FNYEAQ come from the germline V gene. The V and J ends lost 1 base and 2 bases, in that order; junction bases with no gene match: 16. CDR3 length: 19 residues. Here the CDR3 reads CASSLVLGEDRGGTYEQYF. DNA for the CDR3: TGTGCCAGCAGCTTAGTACTGGGGGAAGACAGGGGAGGAACCTACGAGCAGTACTTC.

The rearrangement uses TRBV28 and TRBJ1-5, with D perhaps matching TRBD1 (5 bases). There are 14 residues in the CDR3. Trimming took off 8 bases at V and 1 base at J, with 12 bases between the two ends. CDR1 is MDHEN and CDR2 is SYDVKM in the germline V gene. CDR3 bases: TGTGCCAGCGGACCGGGGGAGAGCAATCAGCCCCAGCATTTT. This codes for CASGPGESNQPQHF.

In this sample, this clone turned up a few times. Other DNA sequences in the same sample also yield this CDR3. The rearrangement uses TRBV28 and TRBJ2-2, with a tentative D call TRBD2 (5 bases). This CDR3 spans 14 amino acids. Germline CDR1 reads MDHEN; CDR2 reads SYDVKM. V lost 2 bases and J lost 3, with 7 bases in between. CDR3 in DNA: TGTGCCAGCAGTTTACTAGCCGACACCGGGGAGCTGTTTTTT. This translates into CASSLLADTGELFF.